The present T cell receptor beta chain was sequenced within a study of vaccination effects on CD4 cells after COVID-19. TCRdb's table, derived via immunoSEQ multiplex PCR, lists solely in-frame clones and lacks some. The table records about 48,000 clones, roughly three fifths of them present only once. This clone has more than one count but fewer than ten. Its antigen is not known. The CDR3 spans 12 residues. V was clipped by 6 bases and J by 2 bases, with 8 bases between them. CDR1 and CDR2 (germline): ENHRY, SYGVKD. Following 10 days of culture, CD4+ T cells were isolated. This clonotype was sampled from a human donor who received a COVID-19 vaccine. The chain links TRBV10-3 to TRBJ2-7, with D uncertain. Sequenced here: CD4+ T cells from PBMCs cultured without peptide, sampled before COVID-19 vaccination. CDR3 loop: CAISPRPYEQYF. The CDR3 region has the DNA TGTGCCATCAGCCCCAGACCCTACGAGCAGTACTTC.